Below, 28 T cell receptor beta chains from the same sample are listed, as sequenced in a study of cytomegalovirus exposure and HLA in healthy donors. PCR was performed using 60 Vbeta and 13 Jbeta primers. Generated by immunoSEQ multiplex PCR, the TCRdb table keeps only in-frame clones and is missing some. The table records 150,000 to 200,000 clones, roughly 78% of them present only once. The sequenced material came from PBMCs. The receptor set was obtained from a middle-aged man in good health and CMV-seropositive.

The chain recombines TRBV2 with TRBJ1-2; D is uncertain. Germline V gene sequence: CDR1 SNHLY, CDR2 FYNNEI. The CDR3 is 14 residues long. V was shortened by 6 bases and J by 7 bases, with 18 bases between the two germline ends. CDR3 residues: CASRALTVGSGYTF. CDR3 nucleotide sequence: TGTGCCAGCAGGGCCCTAACAGTTGGGTCTGGCTACACCTTC.

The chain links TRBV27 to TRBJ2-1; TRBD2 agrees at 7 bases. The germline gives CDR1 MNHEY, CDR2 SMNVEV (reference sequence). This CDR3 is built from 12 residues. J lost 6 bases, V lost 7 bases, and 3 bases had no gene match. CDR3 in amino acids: CASKRGGNEQFF. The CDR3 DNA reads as TGTGCCAGCAAGCGGGGAGGCAATGAGCAGTTCTTC.

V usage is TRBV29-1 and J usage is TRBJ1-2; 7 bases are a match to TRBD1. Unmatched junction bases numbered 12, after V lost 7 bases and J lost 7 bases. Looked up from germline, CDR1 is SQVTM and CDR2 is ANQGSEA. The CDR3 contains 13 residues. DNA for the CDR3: TGCAGCGCCGTACAGGGGCACGGGGTTGGCTACACCTTC. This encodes CSAVQGHGVGYTF. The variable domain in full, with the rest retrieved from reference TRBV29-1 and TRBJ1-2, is SAVISQKPSRDICQRGTSLTIQCQVDSQVTMMFWYRQQPGQSLTLIATANQGSEATYESGFVIDKFPISRPNLTFSTLTVSNMSPEDSSIYLCSAVQGHGVGYTFGSGTRLTVV.

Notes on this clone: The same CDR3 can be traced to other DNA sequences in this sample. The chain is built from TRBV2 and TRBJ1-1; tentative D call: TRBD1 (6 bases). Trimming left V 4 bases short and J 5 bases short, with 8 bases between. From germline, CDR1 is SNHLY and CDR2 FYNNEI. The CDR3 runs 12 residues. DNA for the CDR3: TGTGCCAGCAGTGTTAGGGGGACTGAAGCTTTCTTT. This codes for CASSVRGTEAFF. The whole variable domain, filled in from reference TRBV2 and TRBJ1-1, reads EPEVTQTPSHQVTQMGQEVILRCVPISNHLYFYWYRQILGQKVEFLVSFYNNEISEKSEIFDDQFSVERPDGSNFTLKIRSTKLEDSAMYFCASSVRGTEAFFGQGTRLTVV.

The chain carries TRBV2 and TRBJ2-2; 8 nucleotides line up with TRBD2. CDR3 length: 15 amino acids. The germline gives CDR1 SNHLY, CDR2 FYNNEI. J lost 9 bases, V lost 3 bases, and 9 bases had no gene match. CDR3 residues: CASSERTSIIRELFF. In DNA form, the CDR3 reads TGTGCCAGCAGTGAGAGGACTAGCATCATCCGGGAGCTGTTTTTT.

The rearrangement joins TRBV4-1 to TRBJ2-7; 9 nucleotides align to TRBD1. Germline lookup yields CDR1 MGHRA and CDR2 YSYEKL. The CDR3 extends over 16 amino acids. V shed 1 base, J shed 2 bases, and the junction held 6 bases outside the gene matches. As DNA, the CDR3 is TGCGCCAGCAGCCAAGGTGGGGACAGGGCCACCTACGAGCAGTACTTC. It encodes CASSQGGDRATYEQYF.

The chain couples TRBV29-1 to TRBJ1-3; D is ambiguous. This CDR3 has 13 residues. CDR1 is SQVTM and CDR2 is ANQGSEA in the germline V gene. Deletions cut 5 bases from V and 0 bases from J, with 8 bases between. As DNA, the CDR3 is TGCAGCGTTTCGGGAAGCTCTGGAAACACCATATATTTT. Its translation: CSVSGSSGNTIYF.

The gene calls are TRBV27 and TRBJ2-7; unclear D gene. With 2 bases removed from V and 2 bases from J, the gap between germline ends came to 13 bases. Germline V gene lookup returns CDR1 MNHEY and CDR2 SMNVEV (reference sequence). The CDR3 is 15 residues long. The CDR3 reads CASSLRSTNPYEQYF. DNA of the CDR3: TGTGCCAGCAGTTTAAGGTCGACAAACCCCTACGAGCAGTACTTC.

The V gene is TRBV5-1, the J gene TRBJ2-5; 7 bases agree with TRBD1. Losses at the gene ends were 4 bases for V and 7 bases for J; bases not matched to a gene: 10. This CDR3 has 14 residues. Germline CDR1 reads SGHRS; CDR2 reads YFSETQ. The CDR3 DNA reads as TGCGCCAGCAGCCAACAGGGGAGTCAGGGGACCCAGTACTTC. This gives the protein CASSQQGSQGTQYF.

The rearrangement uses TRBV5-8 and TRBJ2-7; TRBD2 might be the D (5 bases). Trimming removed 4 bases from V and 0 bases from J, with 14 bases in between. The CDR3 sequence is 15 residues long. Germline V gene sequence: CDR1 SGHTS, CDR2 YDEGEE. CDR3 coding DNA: TGTGCCAGCAGCCCCTCATGGAGGAGCTCCTACGAGCAGTACTTC. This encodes CASSPSWRSSYEQYF.

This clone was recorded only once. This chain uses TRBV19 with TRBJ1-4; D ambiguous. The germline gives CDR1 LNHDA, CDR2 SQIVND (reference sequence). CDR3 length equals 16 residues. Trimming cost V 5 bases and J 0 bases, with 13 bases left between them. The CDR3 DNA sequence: TGTGCCAGTAGTCGGCCCCAGGTCGCAACTAATGAAAAACTGTTTTTT. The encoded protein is CASSRPQVATNEKLFF. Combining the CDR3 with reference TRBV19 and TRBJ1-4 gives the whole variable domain DGGITQSPKYLFRKEGQNVTLSCEQNLNHDAMYWYRQDPGQGLRLIYYSQIVNDFQKGDIAEGYSVSREKKESFPLTVTSAQKNPTAFYLCASSRPQVATNEKLFFGSGTQLSVL.

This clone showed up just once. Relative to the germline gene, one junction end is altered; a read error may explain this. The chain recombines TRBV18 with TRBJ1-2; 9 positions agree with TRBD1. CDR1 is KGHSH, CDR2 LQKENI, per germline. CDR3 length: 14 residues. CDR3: CASSPDRGITPNFF. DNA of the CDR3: TGTGCCAGCTCACCCGACAGGGGGATAACACCTAACTTCTTC.

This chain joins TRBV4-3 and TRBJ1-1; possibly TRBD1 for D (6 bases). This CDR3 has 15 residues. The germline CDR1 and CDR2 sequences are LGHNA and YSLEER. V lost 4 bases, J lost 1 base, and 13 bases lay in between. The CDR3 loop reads CASSRTGGRNTEAFF. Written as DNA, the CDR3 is TGCGCCAGCAGCCGCACGGGGGGCAGGAACACTGAAGCTTTCTTT.

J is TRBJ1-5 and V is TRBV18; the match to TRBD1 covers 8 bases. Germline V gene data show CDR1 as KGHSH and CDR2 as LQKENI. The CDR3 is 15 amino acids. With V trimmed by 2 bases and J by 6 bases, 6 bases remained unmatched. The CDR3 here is CASSPGQGGIQPQHF. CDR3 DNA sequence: TGTGCCAGCTCACCAGGACAGGGAGGGATTCAGCCCCAGCATTTT.

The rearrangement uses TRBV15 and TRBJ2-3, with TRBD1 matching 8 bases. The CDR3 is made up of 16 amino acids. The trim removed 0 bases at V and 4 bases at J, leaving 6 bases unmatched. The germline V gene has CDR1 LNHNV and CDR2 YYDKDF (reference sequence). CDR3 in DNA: TGTGCCACCAGCAGAGACGCGACAGGGGAAGCAGATACGCAGTATTTT. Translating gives CATSRDATGEADTQYF.

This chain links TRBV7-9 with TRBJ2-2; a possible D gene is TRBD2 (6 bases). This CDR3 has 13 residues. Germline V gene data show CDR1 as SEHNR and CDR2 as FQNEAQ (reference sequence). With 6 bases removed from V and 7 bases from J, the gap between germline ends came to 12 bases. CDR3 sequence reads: CASRGTSGGELFF. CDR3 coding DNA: TGTGCCAGCAGAGGGACTTCAGGCGGGGAGCTGTTTTTT.

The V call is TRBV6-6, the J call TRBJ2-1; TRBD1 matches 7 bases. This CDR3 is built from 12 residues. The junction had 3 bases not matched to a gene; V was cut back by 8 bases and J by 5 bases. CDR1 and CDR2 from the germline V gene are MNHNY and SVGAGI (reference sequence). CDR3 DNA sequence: TGTGCCAGCCGGGACAGAAACAATGAGCAGTTCTTC. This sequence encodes CASRDRNNEQFF.

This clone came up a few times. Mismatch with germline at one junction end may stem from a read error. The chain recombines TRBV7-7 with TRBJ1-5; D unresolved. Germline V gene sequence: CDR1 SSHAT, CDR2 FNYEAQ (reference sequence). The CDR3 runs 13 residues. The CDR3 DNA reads TGTGCTAGCAGCTTAGCAGTAGATCAGCCCCAGCATTTT. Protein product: CASSLAVDQPQHF.

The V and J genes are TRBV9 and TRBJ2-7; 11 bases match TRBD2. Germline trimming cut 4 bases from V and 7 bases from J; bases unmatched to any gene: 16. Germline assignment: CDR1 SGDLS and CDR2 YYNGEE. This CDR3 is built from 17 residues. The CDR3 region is CASSPRGVAGGRREQYF. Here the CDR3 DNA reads TGTGCCAGCAGCCCCAGGGGAGTAGCGGGGGGGCGAAGGGAGCAGTACTTC. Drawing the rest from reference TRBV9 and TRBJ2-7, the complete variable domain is DSGVTQTPKHLITATGQRVTLRCSPRSGDLSVYWYQQSLDQGLQFLIQYYNGEERAKGNILERFSAQQFPDLHSELNLSSLELGDSALYFCASSPRGVAGGRREQYFGPGTRLTVT.

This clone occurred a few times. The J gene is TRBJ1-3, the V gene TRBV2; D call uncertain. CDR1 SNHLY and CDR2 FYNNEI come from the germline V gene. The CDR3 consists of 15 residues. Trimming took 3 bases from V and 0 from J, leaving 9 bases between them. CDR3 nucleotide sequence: TGTGCCAGCAGTGAGAACTGGAGCTCTGGAAACACCATATATTTT. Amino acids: CASSENWSSGNTIYF.

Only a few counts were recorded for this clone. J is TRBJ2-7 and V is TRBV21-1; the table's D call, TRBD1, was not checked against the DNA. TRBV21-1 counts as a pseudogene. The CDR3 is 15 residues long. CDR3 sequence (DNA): TGTGCCAGCAGCTCCGGGACAGGGCCTCCCTACGAGCAGTACTTC. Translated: CASSSGTGPPYEQYF.

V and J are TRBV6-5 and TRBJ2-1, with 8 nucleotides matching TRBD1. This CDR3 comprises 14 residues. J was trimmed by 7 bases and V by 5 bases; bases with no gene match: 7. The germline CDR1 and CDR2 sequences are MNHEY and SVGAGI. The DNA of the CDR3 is TGTGCCAGCAGTACGAGGACAGGGACAAATGAGCAGTTCTTC. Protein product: CASSTRTGTNEQFF.

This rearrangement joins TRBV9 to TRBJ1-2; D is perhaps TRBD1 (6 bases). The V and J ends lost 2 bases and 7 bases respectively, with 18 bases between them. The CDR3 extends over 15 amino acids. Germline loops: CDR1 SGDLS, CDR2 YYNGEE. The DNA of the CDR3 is TGTGCCAGCAGCGTTAATAAGGGGGAAGGGGGTGGCTACACCTTC. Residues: CASSVNKGEGGGYTF.

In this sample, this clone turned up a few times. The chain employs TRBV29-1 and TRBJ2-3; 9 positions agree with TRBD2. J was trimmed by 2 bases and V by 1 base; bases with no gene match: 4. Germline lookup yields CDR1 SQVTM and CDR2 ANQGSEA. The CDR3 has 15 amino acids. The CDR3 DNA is TGCAGCGTTGAAGGTAGCGGGGGAAACACAGATACGCAGTATTTT. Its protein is CSVEGSGGNTDTQYF.

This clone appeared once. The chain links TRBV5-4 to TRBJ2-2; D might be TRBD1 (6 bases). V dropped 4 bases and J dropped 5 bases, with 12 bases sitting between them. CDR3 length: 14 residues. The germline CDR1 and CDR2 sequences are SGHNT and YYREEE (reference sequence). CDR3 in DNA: TGTGCCAGCAGCCCTACAGGGATTACCGGGGAGCTGTTTTTT. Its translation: CASSPTGITGELFF.

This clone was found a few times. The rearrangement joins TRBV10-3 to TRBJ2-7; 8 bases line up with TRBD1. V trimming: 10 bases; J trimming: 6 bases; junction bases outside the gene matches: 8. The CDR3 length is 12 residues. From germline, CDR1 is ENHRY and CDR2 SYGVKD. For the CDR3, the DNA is TGTGCCACCGGACAGGGAGGAGGCGAGCAGTACTTC. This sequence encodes CATGQGGGEQYF.

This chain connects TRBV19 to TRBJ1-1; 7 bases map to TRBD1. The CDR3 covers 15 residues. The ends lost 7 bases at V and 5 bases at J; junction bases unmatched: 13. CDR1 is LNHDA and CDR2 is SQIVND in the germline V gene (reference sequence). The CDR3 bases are TGTGCCAGTAAGCTCTGGAGACAGGGCAGGACTGAAGCTTTCTTT. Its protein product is CASKLWRQGRTEAFF.

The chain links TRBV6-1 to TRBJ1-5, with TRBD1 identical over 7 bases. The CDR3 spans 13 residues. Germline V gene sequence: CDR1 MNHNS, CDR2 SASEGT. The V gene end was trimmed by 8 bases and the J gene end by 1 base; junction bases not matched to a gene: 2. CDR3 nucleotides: TGTGCCAGCTGGGACAGAAGCAATCAGCCCCAGCATTTT. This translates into CASWDRSNQPQHF.